This T cell receptor (beta chain) was observed in a study of cytomegalovirus exposure and HLA in healthy donors. This clone was seen only a few times. Its antigen is undetermined. General study points: According to an earlier analysis, most TCR beta V segments yielded productive rearrangements about 90% or about 30% of the time. Whilst most TCR sequences proved rare, a subset of public TCRs occurred across many donors.

Germline-derived CDR1 and CDR2 are SEHNR and FQNEAQ (reference sequence). CDR3 length equals 16 residues. Trimming shortened V by 3 bases and J by 0 bases, and 14 bases separated the two germline ends. The PCR ran on 60 Vbeta and 13 Jbeta primers. Here immunoSEQ multiplex PCR was the method, and the copy in TCRdb shows in-frame clones only, minus some. Found here are under 55,000 clones, about three quarters of them singletons; the top ten hold more than 7%. The chain links TRBV7-9 to TRBJ1-2; the D gene is possibly TRBD1 (6 bases). This TCR was recovered from a young man in good health and CMV-seropositive. The sequencing input was PBMCs. This CDR3 reads CASSLRGADTNYGYTF. The CDR3 region has the DNA TGTGCCAGCAGCTTGCGGGGGGCAGACACTAACTATGGCTACACCTTC.